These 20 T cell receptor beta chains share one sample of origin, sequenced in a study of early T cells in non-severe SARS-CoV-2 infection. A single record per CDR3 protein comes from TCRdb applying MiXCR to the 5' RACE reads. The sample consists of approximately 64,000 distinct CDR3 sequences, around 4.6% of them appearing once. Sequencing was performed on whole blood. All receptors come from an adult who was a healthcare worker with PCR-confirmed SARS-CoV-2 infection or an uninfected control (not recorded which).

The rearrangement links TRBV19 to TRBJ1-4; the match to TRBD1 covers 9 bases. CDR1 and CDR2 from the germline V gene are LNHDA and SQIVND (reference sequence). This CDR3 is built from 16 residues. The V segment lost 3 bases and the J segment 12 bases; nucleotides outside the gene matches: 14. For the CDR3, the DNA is TGTGCCAGTAGTATGCCATACAGGGGGCGGCAGCCGGAACTGTTTTTT. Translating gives CASSMPYRGRQPELFF.

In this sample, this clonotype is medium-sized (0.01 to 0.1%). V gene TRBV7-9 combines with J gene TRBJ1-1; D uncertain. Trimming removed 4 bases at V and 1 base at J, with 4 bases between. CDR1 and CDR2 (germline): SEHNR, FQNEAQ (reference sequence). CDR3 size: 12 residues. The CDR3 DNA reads TGTGCCAGCAGCTACACGAACACTGAAGCTTTCTTT. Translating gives CASSYTNTEAFF.

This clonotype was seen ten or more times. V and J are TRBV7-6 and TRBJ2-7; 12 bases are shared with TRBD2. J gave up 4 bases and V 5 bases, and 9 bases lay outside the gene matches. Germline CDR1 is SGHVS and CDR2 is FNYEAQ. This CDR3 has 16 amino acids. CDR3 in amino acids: CASSTQTSGSWYEQYF. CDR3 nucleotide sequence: TGTGCCAGCAGCACCCAGACTAGCGGGAGTTGGTACGAGCAGTACTTC.

This CDR3 is CASSSSGASADTQYF. In DNA form, the CDR3 reads TGCGCCAGCAGCTCTAGCGGGGCATCAGCAGATACGCAGTATTTT. This chain uses TRBV5-1 with TRBJ2-3; 9 bases are shared with TRBD2. Germline CDR1 SGHRS, CDR2 YFSETQ. This CDR3 contains 15 residues. J lost 4 bases, V lost 3 bases, and 6 bases had no gene match. The whole variable domain, filled in from reference TRBV5-1 and TRBJ2-3, reads KAGVTQTPRYLIKTRGQQVTLSCSPISGHRSVSWYQQTPGQGLQFLFEYFSETQRNKGNFPGRFSGRQFSNSRSEMNVSTLELGDSALYLCASSSSGASADTQYFGPGTRLTVL.

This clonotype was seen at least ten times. CDR3: CASSSLVTDTQYF. The DNA of the CDR3 is TGTGCCAGCAGCTCCCTTGTGACAGATACGCAGTATTTT. This chain links TRBV7-8 with TRBJ2-3; D unclear. V was clipped by 4 bases and J by 3 bases, with 8 bases between them. CDR1 SGHVS and CDR2 FQNEAQ come from the germline V gene. CDR3 size: 13 residues. The variable domain in full, completed from reference TRBV7-8 and TRBJ2-3, reads GAGVSQSPRYKVAKRGQDVALRCDPISGHVSLFWYQQALGQGPEFLTYFQNEAQLDKSGLPSDRFFAERPEGSVSTLKIQRTQQEDSAVYLCASSSLVTDTQYFGPGTRLTVL.

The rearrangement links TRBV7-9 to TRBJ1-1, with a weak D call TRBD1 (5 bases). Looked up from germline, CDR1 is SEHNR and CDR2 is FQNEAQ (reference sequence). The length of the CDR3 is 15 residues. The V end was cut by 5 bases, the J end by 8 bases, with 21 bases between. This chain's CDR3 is CASSLPNTGGDEAFF. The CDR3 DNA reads TGTGCCAGCAGCCTGCCCAACACCGGAGGGGACGAAGCTTTCTTT.

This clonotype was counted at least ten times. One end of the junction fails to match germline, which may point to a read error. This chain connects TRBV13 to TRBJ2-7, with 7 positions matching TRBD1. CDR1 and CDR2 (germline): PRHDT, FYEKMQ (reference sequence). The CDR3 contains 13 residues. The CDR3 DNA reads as TGTGCCAGCAGCTTAGGGGGACAGCGCGACACCTTCTTC. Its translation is CASSLGGQRDTFF.

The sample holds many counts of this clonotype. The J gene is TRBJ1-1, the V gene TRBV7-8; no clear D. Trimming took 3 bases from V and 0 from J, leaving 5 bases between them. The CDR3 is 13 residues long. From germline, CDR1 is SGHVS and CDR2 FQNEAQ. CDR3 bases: TGTGCCAGCAGCTTTTTGATGAACACTGAAGCTTTCTTT. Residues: CASSFLMNTEAFF.

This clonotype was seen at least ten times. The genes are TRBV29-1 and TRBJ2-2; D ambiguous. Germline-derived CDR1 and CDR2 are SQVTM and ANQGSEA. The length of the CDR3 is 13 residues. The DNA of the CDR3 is TGCTCGCCCTTCCCAACCCGTACCGGGGAGCTGTTTTTT. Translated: CSPFPTRTGELFF.

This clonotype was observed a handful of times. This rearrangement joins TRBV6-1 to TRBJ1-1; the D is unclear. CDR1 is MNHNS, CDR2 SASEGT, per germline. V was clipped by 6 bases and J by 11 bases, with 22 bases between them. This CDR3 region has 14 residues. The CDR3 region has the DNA TGTGCCAGCAGCGTCACCCGGAGTCCCCAAGCGGCTTTCTTT. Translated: CASSVTRSPQAAFF.

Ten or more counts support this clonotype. The CDR3: CASSTQSNQPQHF. CDR3 nucleotide sequence: TGTGCCAGTAGTACCCAGAGCAATCAGCCCCAGCATTTT. The rearrangement uses TRBV19 and TRBJ1-5, with no clear D. The CDR3 length is 13 residues. Trimming shortened V by 4 bases and J by 1 base, and 5 bases separated the two germline ends. The V gene's germline CDR1 is LNHDA and CDR2 SQIVND (reference sequence).

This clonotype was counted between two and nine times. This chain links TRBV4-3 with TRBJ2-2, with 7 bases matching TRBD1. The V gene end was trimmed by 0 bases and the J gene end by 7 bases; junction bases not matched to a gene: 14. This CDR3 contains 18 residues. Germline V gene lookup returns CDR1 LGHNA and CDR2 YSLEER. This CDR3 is CASSQERGPTVMDGELFF. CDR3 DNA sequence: TGCGCCAGCAGCCAAGAAAGGGGGCCGACCGTAATGGACGGGGAGCTGTTTTTT.

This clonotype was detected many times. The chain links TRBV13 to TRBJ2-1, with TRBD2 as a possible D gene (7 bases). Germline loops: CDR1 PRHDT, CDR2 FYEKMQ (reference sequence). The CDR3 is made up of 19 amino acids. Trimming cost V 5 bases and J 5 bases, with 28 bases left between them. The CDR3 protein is CASSPRGGNAGLTHNEQFF. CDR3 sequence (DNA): TGTGCCAGCAGCCCTAGGGGGGGAAACGCGGGACTAACCCACAATGAGCAGTTCTTC.

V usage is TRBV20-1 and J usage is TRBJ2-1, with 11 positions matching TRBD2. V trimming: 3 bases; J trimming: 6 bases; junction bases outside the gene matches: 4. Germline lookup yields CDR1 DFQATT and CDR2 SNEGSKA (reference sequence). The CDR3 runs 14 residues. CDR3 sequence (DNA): TGCAGTGCTAGGGCTAGCGGGAGGCTCAATGAGCAGTTCTTC. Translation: CSARASGRLNEQFF.

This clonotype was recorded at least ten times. CDR3 amino acids: CASRRQDNTGELFF. The CDR3 region has the DNA TGTGCCAGCAGGAGACAGGACAACACCGGGGAGCTGTTTTTT. The chain combines TRBV7-9 with TRBJ2-2, with D possibly being TRBD1 (6 bases). V was trimmed by 6 bases and J by 2 bases, leaving 10 bases between them. The CDR3 is made up of 14 amino acids. Germline CDR1 reads SEHNR; CDR2 reads FQNEAQ (reference sequence).

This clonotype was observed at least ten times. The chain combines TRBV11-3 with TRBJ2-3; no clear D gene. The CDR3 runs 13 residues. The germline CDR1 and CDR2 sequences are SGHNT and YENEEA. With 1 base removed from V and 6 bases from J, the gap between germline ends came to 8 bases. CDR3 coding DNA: TGTGCCAGCAGCTTAGGGGCGGAGGATACGCAGTATTTT. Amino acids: CASSLGAEDTQYF.

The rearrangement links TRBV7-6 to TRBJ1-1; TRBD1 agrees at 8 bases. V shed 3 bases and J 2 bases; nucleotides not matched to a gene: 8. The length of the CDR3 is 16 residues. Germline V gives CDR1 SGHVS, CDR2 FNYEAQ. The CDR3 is CASSLGGTGTNTEAFF. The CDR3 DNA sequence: TGTGCCAGCAGCTTGGGTGGGACAGGTACTAACACTGAAGCTTTCTTT. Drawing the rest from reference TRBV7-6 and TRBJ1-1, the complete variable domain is GAGVSQSPRYKVTKRGQDVALRCDPISGHVSLYWYRQALGQGPEFLTYFNYEAQQDKSGLPNDRFSAERPEGSISTLTIQRTEQRDSAMYRCASSLGGTGTNTEAFFGQGTRLTVV.

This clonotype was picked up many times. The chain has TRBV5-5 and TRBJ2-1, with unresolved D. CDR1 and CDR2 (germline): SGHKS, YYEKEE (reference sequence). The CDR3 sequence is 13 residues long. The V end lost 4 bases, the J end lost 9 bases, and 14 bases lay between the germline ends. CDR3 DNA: TGTGCCAGCAGCCAAGGACCCTACGGTGAGCAGTTCTTC. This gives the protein CASSQGPYGEQFF. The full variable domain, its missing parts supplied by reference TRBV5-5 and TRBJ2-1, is DAGVTQSPTHLIKTRGQQVTLRCSPISGHKSVSWYQQVLGQGPQFIFQYYEKEERGRGNFPDRFSARQFPNYSSELNVNALLLGDSALYLCASSQGPYGEQFFGPGTRLTVL.

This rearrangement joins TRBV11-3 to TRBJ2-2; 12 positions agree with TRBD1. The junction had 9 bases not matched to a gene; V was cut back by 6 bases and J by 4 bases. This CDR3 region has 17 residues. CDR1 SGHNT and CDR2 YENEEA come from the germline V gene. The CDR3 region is CASSSGTGGRGTGELFF. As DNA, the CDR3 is TGTGCCAGCAGTTCCGGGACAGGGGGCCGGGGCACCGGGGAGCTGTTTTTT.

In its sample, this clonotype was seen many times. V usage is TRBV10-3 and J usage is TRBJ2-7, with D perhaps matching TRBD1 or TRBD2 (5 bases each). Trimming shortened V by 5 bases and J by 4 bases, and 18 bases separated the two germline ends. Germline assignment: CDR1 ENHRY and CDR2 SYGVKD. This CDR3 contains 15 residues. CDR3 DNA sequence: TGTGCCATCAGTCGGGGTACAGGTGAAGTTTACGAGCAGTACTTC. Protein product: CAISRGTGEVYEQYF.